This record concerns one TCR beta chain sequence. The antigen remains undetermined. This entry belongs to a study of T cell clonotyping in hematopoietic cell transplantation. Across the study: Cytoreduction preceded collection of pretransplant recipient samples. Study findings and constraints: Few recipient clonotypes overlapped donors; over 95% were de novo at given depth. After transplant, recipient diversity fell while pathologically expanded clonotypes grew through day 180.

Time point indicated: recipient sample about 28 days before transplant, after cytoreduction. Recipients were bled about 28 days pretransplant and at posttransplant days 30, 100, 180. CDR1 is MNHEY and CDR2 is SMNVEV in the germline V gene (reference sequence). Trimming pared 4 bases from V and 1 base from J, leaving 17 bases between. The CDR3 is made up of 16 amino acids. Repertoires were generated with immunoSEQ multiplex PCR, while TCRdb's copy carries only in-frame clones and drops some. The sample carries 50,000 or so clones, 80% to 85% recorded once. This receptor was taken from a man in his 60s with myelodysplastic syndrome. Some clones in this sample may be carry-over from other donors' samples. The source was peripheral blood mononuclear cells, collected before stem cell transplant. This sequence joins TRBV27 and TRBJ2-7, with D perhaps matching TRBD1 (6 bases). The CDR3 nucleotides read TGTGCCAGCAGTTCATGGACAGCTAAGTCTTCCTACGAGCAGTACTTC. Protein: CASSSWTAKSSYEQYF.